This entry concerns a single T cell receptor beta chain. Time point here: before trial treatment. CDR1 SQVTM and CDR2 ANQGSEA come from the germline V gene. This CDR3 is built from 11 residues. V lost 2 bases and J 0 bases, leaving 2 bases between the germline ends. This sample stems from a study of low-dose radiotherapy and immunotherapy resistance in tumors. Whole-study context: From cycle 1 day 1, patients took oral aspirin 300 mg every day for four cycles.

Alpha and beta chains were covered, as first-strand cDNA relied on TRAV- and TRBV-specific primers. TCR amplification involved 15 to 20 PCR cycles with a constant-region primer and V-primer adapter. TCRdb passed the reads through MiXCR, listing each CDR3 protein once. The sample lists more than 70,000 distinct CDR3 sequences; less than 40% were seen once. The rearrangement joins TRBV29-1 to TRBJ2-7; D not resolved. The sample consisted of PBMCs, taken before treatment. This receptor was identified in a female donor with ovarian cancer. The CDR3 is CSVESSYEQYF. In DNA, the CDR3 is TGCAGCGTTGAAAGCTCCTACGAGCAGTACTTC.